This T cell receptor (beta chain) was sequenced for a study of T cell repertoires in cytomegalovirus infection. The V gene lost 3 bases and the J gene lost 1 base, with 8 bases spanning the gap. This CDR3 is 14 amino acids long. The V gene's germline CDR1 is SGHVS and CDR2 FQNEAQ. Points on this clonotype: The antigen is unknown.

TCRdb fed the reads into MiXCR, producing one record per CDR3 protein. The repertoire holds 8,000 or so distinct CDR3 sequences, with around 47% as singletons. Study observations and caveats: Clonotype analysis showed dominance of the ex vivo response by HLA-C-restricted CMV-specific TCR beta clonotypes. Cumulative frequency of public TCR beta families picked out carriers of CMV plus the relevant HLA.

Sequenced input: PBMCs, sequenced either directly or after in vitro stimulation (not recorded which). The V call is TRBV7-8, the J call TRBJ2-3; possibly TRBD1 for D (5 bases). This clonotype originated in a human donor in good health (CMV status not recorded). Some clones in this sample may be carry-over from other donors' samples. As DNA, the CDR3 is TGTGCCAGCAGCTTGGACACCCGCACAGATACGCAGTATTTT. Translated, it gives CASSLDTRTDTQYF.